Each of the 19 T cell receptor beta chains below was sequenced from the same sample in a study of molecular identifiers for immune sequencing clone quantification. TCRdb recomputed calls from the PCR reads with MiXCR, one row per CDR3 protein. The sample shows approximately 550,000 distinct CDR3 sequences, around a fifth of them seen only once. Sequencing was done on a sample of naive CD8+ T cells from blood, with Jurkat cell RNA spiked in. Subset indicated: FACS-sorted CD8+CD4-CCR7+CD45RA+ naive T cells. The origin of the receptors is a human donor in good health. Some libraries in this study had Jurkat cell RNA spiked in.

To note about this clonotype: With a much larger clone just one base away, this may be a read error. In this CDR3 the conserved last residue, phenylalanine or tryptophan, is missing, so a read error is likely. CDR3 in DNA: TGTGCCAGCAGCAGACTAGCGGAGAGCCAAGAGACCCAGTACCTC. It specifies CASSRLAESQETQYL. V gene TRBV7-2 combines with J gene TRBJ2-5; 9 bases map to TRBD2. The CDR3 totals 15 residues. Trimming removed 5 bases from V and 1 base from J; junction bases left unmatched: 5. Germline CDR1 is SGHTA and CDR2 is FQGNSA.

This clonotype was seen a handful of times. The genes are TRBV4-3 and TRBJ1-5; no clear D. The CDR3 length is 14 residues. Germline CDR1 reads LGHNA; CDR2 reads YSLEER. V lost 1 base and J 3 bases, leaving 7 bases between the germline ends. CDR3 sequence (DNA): TGCGCCAGCAGCCAAGTGGAGTACAATCAGCCCCAGCATTTT. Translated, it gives CASSQVEYNQPQHF.

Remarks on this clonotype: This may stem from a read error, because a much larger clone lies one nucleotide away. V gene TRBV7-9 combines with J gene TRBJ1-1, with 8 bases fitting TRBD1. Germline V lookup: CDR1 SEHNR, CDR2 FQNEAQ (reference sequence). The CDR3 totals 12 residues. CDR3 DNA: TGTGCCAGCAGCTTAGGGGACAGGAGGGCTCTCTTT. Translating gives CASSLGDRRALF.

CDR3 loop: CASSGSVVWAGNTIYF. The CDR3 DNA sequence: TGTGCCAGCAGCGGGTCCGTGGTCTGGGCTGGAAACACCATATATTTT. V and J are TRBV21-1 and TRBJ1-3. TRBV21-1 is described as a pseudogene. This CDR3 is 16 amino acids long.

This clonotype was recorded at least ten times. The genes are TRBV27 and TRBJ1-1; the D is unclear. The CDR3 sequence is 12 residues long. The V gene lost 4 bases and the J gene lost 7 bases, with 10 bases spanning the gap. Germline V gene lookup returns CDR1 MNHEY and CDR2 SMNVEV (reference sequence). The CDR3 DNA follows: TGTGCCAGCAGTTCGACGGGGAATGAAGCTTTCTTT. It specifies CASSSTGNEAFF.

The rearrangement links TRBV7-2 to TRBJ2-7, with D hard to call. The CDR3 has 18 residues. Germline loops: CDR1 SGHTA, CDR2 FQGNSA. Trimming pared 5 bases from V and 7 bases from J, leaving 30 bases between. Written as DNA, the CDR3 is TGTGCCAGCAGCCCCCTGGCGGTGGGAACCCCTACTACGGGTGAGCAGTACTTC. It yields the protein CASSPLAVGTPTTGEQYF. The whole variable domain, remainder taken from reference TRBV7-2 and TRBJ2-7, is GAGVSQSPSNKVTEKGKDVELRCDPISGHTALYWYRQSLGQGLEFLIYFQGNSAPDKSGLPSDRFSAERTGGSVSTLTIQRTQQEDSAVYLCASSPLAVGTPTTGEQYFGPGTRLTVT.

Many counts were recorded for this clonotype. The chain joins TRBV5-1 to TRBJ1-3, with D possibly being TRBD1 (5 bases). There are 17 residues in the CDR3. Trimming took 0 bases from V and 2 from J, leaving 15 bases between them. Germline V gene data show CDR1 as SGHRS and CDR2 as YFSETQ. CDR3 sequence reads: CASSLGADSAPGNTIYF. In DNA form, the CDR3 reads TGCGCCAGCAGCTTGGGGGCAGACAGCGCCCCTGGAAACACCATATATTTT.

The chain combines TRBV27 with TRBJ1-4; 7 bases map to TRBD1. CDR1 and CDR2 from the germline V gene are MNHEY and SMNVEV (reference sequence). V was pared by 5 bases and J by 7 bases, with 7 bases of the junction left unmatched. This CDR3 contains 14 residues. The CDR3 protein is CASSPSTGTEKLFF. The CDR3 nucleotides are TGTGCCAGCAGTCCCTCGACAGGGACTGAAAAACTGTTTTTT.

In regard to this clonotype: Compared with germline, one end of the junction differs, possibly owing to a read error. The CDR3 sequence: CASSLETLVRGQLF. The CDR3, as DNA: TGTGCCAGCAGCCTGGAAACGTTGGTCCGAGGGCAGCTCTTC. The genes are TRBV5-6 and TRBJ2-1, with TRBD2 as a possible D gene (5 bases). CDR3 size: 14 residues. The germline V gene has CDR1 SGHDT and CDR2 YYEEEE.

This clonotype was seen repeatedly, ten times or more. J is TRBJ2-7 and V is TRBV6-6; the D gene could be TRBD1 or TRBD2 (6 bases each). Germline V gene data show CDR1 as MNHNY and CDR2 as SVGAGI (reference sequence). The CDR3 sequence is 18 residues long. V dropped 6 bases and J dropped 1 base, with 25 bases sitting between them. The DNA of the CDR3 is TGTGCCAGCAGCCTAAAGGGGGTAGCGGTCGGTATGTCCTACGAGCAGTACTTC. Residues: CASSLKGVAVGMSYEQYF.

The CDR3 coding sequence is TGCGCCAGCAGCCAAGAAGGAAGGGGGAACACTGAAGCTTTCTTT. Protein: CASSQEGRGNTEAFF. The chain carries TRBV4-1 and TRBJ1-1; maybe TRBD1 (5 bases). The germline CDR1 and CDR2 sequences are MGHRA and YSYEKL. The V end lost 0 bases, the J end lost 1 base, and 9 bases lay between the germline ends. The length of the CDR3 is 15 residues.

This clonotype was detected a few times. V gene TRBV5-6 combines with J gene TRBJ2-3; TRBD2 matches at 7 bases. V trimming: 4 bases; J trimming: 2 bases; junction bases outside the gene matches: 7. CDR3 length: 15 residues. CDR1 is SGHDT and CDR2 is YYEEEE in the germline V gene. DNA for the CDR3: TGTGCCAGCAGCGTCGCCCGGGACTACACAGATACGCAGTATTTT. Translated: CASSVARDYTDTQYF.

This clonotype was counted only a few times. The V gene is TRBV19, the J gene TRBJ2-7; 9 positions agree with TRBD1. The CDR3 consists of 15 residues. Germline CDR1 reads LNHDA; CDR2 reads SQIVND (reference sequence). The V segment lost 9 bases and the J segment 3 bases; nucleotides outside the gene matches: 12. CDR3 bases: TGTGCCAGCCAACTCATGGTGGGACAGGGCTACGAGCAGTACTTC. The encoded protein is CASQLMVGQGYEQYF.

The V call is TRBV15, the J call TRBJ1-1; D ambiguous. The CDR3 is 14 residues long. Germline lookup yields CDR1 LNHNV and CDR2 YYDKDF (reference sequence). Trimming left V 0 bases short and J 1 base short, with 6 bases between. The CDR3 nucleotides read TGTGCCACCAGCAGAGATAAGGGGAACACTGAAGCTTTCTTT. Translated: CATSRDKGNTEAFF.

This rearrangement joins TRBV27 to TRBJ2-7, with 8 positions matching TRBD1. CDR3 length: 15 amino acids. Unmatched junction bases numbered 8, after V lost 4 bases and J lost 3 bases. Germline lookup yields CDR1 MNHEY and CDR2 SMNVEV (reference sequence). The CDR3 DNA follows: TGTGCCAGCAGTTCCGCGGACAGGGCAGTCTACGAGCAGTACTTC. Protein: CASSSADRAVYEQYF.

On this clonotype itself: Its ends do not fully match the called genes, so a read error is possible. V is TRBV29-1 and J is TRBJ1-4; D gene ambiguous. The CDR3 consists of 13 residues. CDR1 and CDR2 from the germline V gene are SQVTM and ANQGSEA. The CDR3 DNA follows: TGCAGCGTTTGGGGTGCAACTAGTGAAAAACTGTTTTTT. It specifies CSVWGATSEKLFF. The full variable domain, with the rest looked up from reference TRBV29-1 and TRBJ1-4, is SAVISQKPSRDICQRGTSLTIQCQVDSQVTMMFWYRQQPGQSLTLIATANQGSEATYESGFVIDKFPISRPNLTFSTLTVSNMSPEDSSIYLCSVWGATSEKLFFGSGTQLSVL.

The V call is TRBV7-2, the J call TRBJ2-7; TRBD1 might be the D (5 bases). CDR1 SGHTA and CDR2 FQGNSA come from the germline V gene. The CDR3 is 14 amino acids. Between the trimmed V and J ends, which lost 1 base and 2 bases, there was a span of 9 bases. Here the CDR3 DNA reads TGTGCCAGCAGCTTAGTCAGGGATGCCTACGAGCAGTACTTC. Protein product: CASSLVRDAYEQYF.

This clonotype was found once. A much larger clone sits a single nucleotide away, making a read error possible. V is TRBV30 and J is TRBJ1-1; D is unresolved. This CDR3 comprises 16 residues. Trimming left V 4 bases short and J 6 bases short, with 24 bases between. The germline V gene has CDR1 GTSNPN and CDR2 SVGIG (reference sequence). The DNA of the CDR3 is TGTGCCTGGACCGGGGAGCCGGCTGAGGGATGGGCTGAAGCTTTCTTT. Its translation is CAWTGEPAEGWAEAFF. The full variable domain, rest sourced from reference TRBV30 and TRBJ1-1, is SQTIHQWPATLVQPVGSPLSLECTVEGTSNPNLYWYRQAAGRGLQLLFYSVGIGQISSEVPQNLSASRPQDRQFILSSKKLLLSDSGFYLCAWTGEPAEGWAEAFFGQGTRLTVV.

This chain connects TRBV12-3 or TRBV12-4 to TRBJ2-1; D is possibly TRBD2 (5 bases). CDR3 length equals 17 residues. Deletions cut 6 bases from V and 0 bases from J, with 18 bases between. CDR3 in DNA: TGTGCCAGCAGCCATGAATCAGCGGTGAGCTCCTACAATGAGCAGTTCTTC. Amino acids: CASSHESAVSSYNEQFF.